One and the same sample provided the 14 T cell receptor beta chains below, sequenced in a study of T cells after yellow fever vaccination. One entry per CDR3 protein, called by TCRdb with MiXCR from the 5' RACE reads. The sample carries 90,000 to 130,000 distinct CDR3 sequences, 8.4% recorded once. This specimen consisted of CD8+ T cells sorted from PBMCs, obtained 45 days after the yellow fever booster vaccination. The receptors were sampled from a man aged 25-40 years who received the YFV17D yellow fever vaccine.

There are many counts of this clonotype. This sequence joins TRBV11-2 and TRBJ2-7; 9 bases are a match to TRBD1. Germline V gene data show CDR1 as SGHAT and CDR2 as FQNNGV. The CDR3 covers 16 residues. V dropped 0 bases and J dropped 6; count of bases not matched to a gene: 9. The CDR3 here is CASSLDAGTGSAEQYF. The CDR3 nucleotides are TGTGCCAGCAGCTTAGACGCGGGGACAGGGTCGGCCGAGCAGTACTTC.

This clonotype was recorded at least ten times. The chain carries TRBV25-1 and TRBJ2-7, with D perhaps being TRBD1 or TRBD2 (5 bases each). The CDR3 runs 11 residues. Per germline, CDR1 MGHDK and CDR2 SYGVNS. The V and J ends lost 4 bases and 6 bases respectively, with 7 bases between them. This chain's CDR3 is CASSGGFEQYF. CDR3 nucleotide sequence: TGTGCCAGCAGTGGGGGGTTCGAGCAGTACTTC.

There are a few counts of this clonotype. V is TRBV2 and J is TRBJ2-1, with 8 bases lining up with TRBD2. Germline CDR1 reads SNHLY; CDR2 reads FYNNEI. The CDR3 sequence is 15 residues long. The junction had 9 bases not matched to a gene; V was cut back by 9 bases and J by 2 bases. This CDR3 reads CASTLAGFPYNEQFF. For the CDR3, the DNA is TGTGCCAGTACGTTAGCGGGATTTCCCTACAATGAGCAGTTCTTC.

The sample holds a few counts of this clonotype. This chain joins TRBV2 and TRBJ2-1, with D perhaps given as TRBD1 or TRBD2 (5 bases each). Germline V gene data show CDR1 as SNHLY and CDR2 as FYNNEI. The CDR3 runs 15 residues. Trimming removed 6 bases at V and 3 bases at J, with 15 bases between. In DNA, the CDR3 is TGTGCCAGCAGCGACTCCGGGACGATCTACAATGAGCAGTTCTTC. Translation: CASSDSGTIYNEQFF. Filled out from reference TRBV2 and TRBJ2-1, the complete variable domain reads EPEVTQTPSHQVTQMGQEVILRCVPISNHLYFYWYRQILGQKVEFLVSFYNNEISEKSEIFDDQFSVERPDGSNFTLKIRSTKLEDSAMYFCASSDSGTIYNEQFFGPGTRLTVL.

This clonotype occurred many times. The chain couples TRBV7-2 to TRBJ2-2; possibly TRBD1 for D (5 bases). The CDR3 totals 16 residues. Germline lookup yields CDR1 SGHTA and CDR2 FQGNSA. V was trimmed by 9 bases and J by 2 bases, leaving 19 bases between them. CDR3 bases: TGTGCCAGTGGGTTGTATATGGGGCCCAACACCGGGGAGCTGTTTTTT. Translating gives CASGLYMGPNTGELFF. The whole variable domain, remainder taken from reference TRBV7-2 and TRBJ2-2, is GAGVSQSPSNKVTEKGKDVELRCDPISGHTALYWYRQSLGQGLEFLIYFQGNSAPDKSGLPSDRFSAERTGGSVSTLTIQRTQQEDSAVYLCASGLYMGPNTGELFFGEGSRLTVL.

Many counts were recorded for this clonotype. V and J are TRBV27 and TRBJ2-7; TRBD1 is a possible D gene (6 bases). The CDR3 contains 15 residues. Germline V gene data show CDR1 as MNHEY and CDR2 as SMNVEV (reference sequence). Trimming took off 5 bases at V and 1 base at J, with 15 bases between the two ends. The CDR3 nucleotides read TGTGCCAGCAGTCCGTGGGACACTAATTCCTACGAGCAGTACTTC. Translating gives CASSPWDTNSYEQYF.

The chain combines TRBV27 with TRBJ2-7, with D perhaps assigned TRBD1 or TRBD2 (5 bases each). The germline V gene has CDR1 MNHEY and CDR2 SMNVEV (reference sequence). This CDR3 has 14 residues. With 6 bases removed from V and 4 bases from J, the gap between germline ends came to 16 bases. In DNA, the CDR3 is TGTGCCAGCAGGCCTGGGGGTGGCTGGTACGAGCAGTACTTC. It translates to CASRPGGGWYEQYF.

The sample holds many counts of this clonotype. The V gene is TRBV24-1, the J gene TRBJ2-5, with D maybe TRBD2 (6 bases). CDR1 and CDR2 from the germline V gene are KGHDR and SFDVKD. There are 18 residues in the CDR3. V was cut by 3 bases and J by 5 bases, with 24 bases left in between. In DNA form, the CDR3 reads TGTGCCACCAGTGATGCTTCACCCGGGACTCCGCGAGGGGAGACCCAGTACTTC. This sequence encodes CATSDASPGTPRGETQYF.

This rearrangement joins TRBV25-1 to TRBJ2-1; TRBD2 might be the D (5 bases). Germline lookup yields CDR1 MGHDK and CDR2 SYGVNS. Trimming left V 3 bases short and J 2 bases short, with 14 bases between. The CDR3 spans 16 residues. CDR3 sequence (DNA): TGTGCCAGCAGTGAGGGAACGGGATCGGCCTACAATGAGCAGTTCTTC. Its translation is CASSEGTGSAYNEQFF.

Of note for this clonotype: This sequence may be a read error, since a much larger clone differs from it by one base. The chain has TRBV12-3 or TRBV12-4 and TRBJ2-3; the D gene is possibly TRBD2 (5 bases). The V gene lost 5 bases and the J gene lost 11 bases, with 11 bases spanning the gap. The CDR3 contains 11 residues. Here the CDR3 reads CASSDRGKQYF. Written as DNA, the CDR3 is TGTGCCAGCAGTGATCGGGGTAAGCAGTATTTT.

At least ten counts were recorded for this clonotype. The chain uses TRBV27 and TRBJ2-3; D is possibly TRBD2 (6 bases). V shed 6 bases and J shed 8 bases, with 21 bases lying between them. CDR3 length equals 15 residues. Germline V lookup: CDR1 MNHEY, CDR2 SMNVEV (reference sequence). The CDR3 nucleotides read TGTGCCAGCAGCTCCCTCGGGACTCCTCTTCTTACGCAGTATTTT. It translates to CASSSLGTPLLTQYF.

This clonotype was seen repeatedly, ten times or more. The chain has TRBV7-8 and TRBJ1-4, with 8 bases fitting TRBD1. The CDR3 is made up of 15 amino acids. The germline CDR1 and CDR2 sequences are SGHVS and FQNEAQ. J gave up 3 bases and V 5 bases, and 5 bases lay outside the gene matches. The CDR3 protein is CASSPTQGANEKLFF. The CDR3 DNA follows: TGTGCCAGCAGCCCCACACAGGGGGCTAATGAAAAACTGTTTTTT.

Notes on this clonotype: A much larger clone differs by one base, so this may be a read error. This chain joins TRBV7-2 and TRBJ2-3; D ambiguous. There are 13 residues in the CDR3. Germline V gives CDR1 SGHTA, CDR2 FQGNSA. V lost 4 bases, J lost 1 base, and 6 bases lay in between. The CDR3 DNA sequence: TGTGCCAGCAGCTCAGAGGGCACAGATACGCAGTATTTT. Translating it yields CASSSEGTDTQYF. The full variable domain, its missing parts supplied by reference TRBV7-2 and TRBJ2-3, is GAGVSQSPSNKVTEKGKDVELRCDPISGHTALYWYRQSLGQGLEFLIYFQGNSAPDKSGLPSDRFSAERTGGSVSTLTIQRTQQEDSAVYLCASSSEGTDTQYFGPGTRLTVL.

This clonotype came up many times. The CDR3 bases are TGTGCCAGCAGTGGTAGGTGGGACGCCTCGGGCACCGGGGAGCTGTTTTTT. Translated: CASSGRWDASGTGELFF. This sequence joins TRBV6-1 and TRBJ2-2; D possibly matches TRBD1 or TRBD2 (5 bases each). V gave up 4 bases and J gave up 4 bases, with 19 bases separating them. Germline loops: CDR1 MNHNS, CDR2 SASEGT. The CDR3 covers 17 residues.